Listed here are 10 T cell receptor beta chains from one sample, sequenced in a study of OX40 agonist ivuxolimab in advanced cancers. Sequencing was performed with immunoSEQ multiplex PCR; in TCRdb, only in-frame clones are kept and a portion is missing. Of around 30,000 clones listed, over 75% were seen once; the top ten hold 20% to 25%. Sequences were derived from CD4+ or CD8+ T cells sorted from blood, sampled in a trial of the OX40 agonist ivuxolimab. The receptors derive from an adult with an advanced solid tumor such as melanoma, head and neck, liver or kidney cancer.

The J gene is TRBJ1-1, the V gene TRBV5-6; 7 bases agree with TRBD1. The length of the CDR3 is 14 residues. Germline-derived CDR1 and CDR2 are SGHDT and YYEEEE. The V segment lost 0 bases and the J segment 5 bases; nucleotides outside the gene matches: 4. The CDR3 is CASSLGRGRTEAFF. The CDR3 DNA is TGTGCCAGCAGCTTGGGCAGGGGGAGGACTGAAGCTTTCTTT.

CDR3 coding DNA: TGTGCCAGCAGGACGGTCAGTGGGGGCTACACCTTC. Translating it yields CASRTVSGGYTF. This chain uses TRBV27 with TRBJ1-2; D is unresolved. Trimming took off 6 bases at V and 8 bases at J, with 13 bases between the two ends. Per germline, CDR1 MNHEY and CDR2 SMNVEV (reference sequence). The CDR3 sequence is 12 residues long.

This clone was detected only a few times. The chain combines TRBV10-1 with TRBJ2-7; 7 bases are shared with TRBD2. V was clipped by 6 bases and J by 7 bases; unmatched bases: 15. Germline V gives CDR1 WNHNN, CDR2 SYGVQD (reference sequence). The CDR3 is 15 amino acids. The CDR3 loop reads CASSPGSSGTDEQYF. In DNA, the CDR3 is TGCGCCAGCAGCCCCGGGTCTAGCGGTACCGATGAGCAGTACTTC.

The chain has TRBV10-3 and TRBJ2-1; 9 bases match TRBD1. The V segment lost 0 bases and the J segment 0 bases; nucleotides outside the gene matches: 3. The germline V gene encodes CDR1 ENHRY and CDR2 SYGVKD. The CDR3 runs 17 residues. The CDR3 bases are TGTGCCATCAGTGAGTCCGGGACAGGGAGCTCCTACAATGAGCAGTTCTTC. It is translated as CAISESGTGSSYNEQFF.

The chain combines TRBV30 with TRBJ1-6, with D possibly matching TRBD1 (6 bases). CDR1 GTSNPN and CDR2 SVGIG come from the germline V gene (reference sequence). The V end lost 5 bases, the J end lost 10 bases, and 24 bases lay between the germline ends. The CDR3 totals 16 residues. The CDR3 DNA follows: TGTGCCTGGGGGGGATGGACAGCCTCAGGGGAGTCACCCCTCCACTTT. It encodes CAWGGWTASGESPLHF.

The rearrangement uses TRBV28 and TRBJ2-1; TRBD2 matches 13 bases. The CDR3 has 17 residues. Germline lookup yields CDR1 MDHEN and CDR2 SYDVKM. V was clipped by 5 bases and J by 0 bases; unmatched bases: 4. Here the CDR3 DNA reads TGTGCCAGCAGTCCCTGGACTAGCGGGAGCTCCTACAATGAGCAGTTCTTC. Its translation is CASSPWTSGSSYNEQFF.

The chain uses TRBV19 and TRBJ2-1; tentative D call: TRBD1 (6 bases). Trimming left V 1 base short and J 4 bases short, with 11 bases between. CDR3 length: 15 residues. The germline V gene encodes CDR1 LNHDA and CDR2 SQIVND (reference sequence). The CDR3 coding sequence is TGTGCCAGTAGTATAGGGCAGGGGACGTACAATGAGCAGTTCTTC. Translating it yields CASSIGQGTYNEQFF.

The chain has TRBV30 and TRBJ1-1; no clear D gene. Trimming stripped 0 bases from V and 4 bases from J, with 15 bases between. CDR3 length: 15 residues. Germline lookup yields CDR1 GTSNPN and CDR2 SVGIG (reference sequence). CDR3 in amino acids: CAWSVLSGVPTEAFF. CDR3 nucleotide sequence: TGTGCCTGGAGTGTACTATCCGGAGTCCCCACTGAAGCTTTCTTT. Full variable domain (rest looked up from reference TRBV30 and TRBJ1-1): SQTIHQWPATLVQPVGSPLSLECTVEGTSNPNLYWYRQAAGRGLQLLFYSVGIGQISSEVPQNLSASRPQDRQFILSSKKLLLSDSGFYLCAWSVLSGVPTEAFFGQGTRLTVV.

This clone was recorded only once. This chain uses TRBV27 with TRBJ2-7, with a tentative D call TRBD2 (5 bases). The CDR3 spans 13 residues. Looked up from germline, CDR1 is MNHEY and CDR2 is SMNVEV (reference sequence). V shed 5 bases and J shed 2 bases, with 10 bases lying between them. The DNA for the CDR3 is TGTGCCAGCAGTAGCGGCCAAACCTACGAGCAGTACTTC. It codes for CASSSGQTYEQYF.

The chain has TRBV5-4 and TRBJ1-5, with 10 bases aligning to TRBD1. V dropped 3 bases and J dropped 3; count of bases not matched to a gene: 9. Per germline, CDR1 SGHNT and CDR2 YYREEE (reference sequence). The CDR3 consists of 17 residues. The CDR3 DNA is TGTGCCAGCAGCTCCACCCCGGGACAGGGGATCAATCAGCCCCAGCATTTT. Protein product: CASSSTPGQGINQPQHF. Variable domain in full (rest from reference TRBV5-4 and TRBJ1-5): ETGVTQSPTHLIKTRGQQVTLRCSSQSGHNTVSWYQQALGQGPQFIFQYYREEENGRGNFPPRFSGLQFPNYSSELNVNALELDDSALYLCASSSTPGQGINQPQHFGDGTRLSIL.